The following is a T cell receptor beta chain sequence with its context. Its antigen is as yet unknown. Unique molecular identifiers were in the cDNA, with template-switch universal primer binding. TCRdb re-derived calls from the 5' RACE reads in MiXCR, one entry per CDR3 protein. The sample yields 450,000 or so distinct CDR3 sequences, approximately 24% seen once. This entry comes from a study of identical twins. Findings and limits, study-wide: Alpha sequences out of frame and shared by twins had excess low generation probability. Among monozygotic twins, out-of-frame TCR alpha sharing exceeded what models predicted.

CDR1 is DFQATT, CDR2 SNEGSKA, per germline (reference sequence). V lost 6 bases to trimming and J lost 0 bases; unmatched junction nucleotides: 9. The CDR3 length is 15 residues. The same data also went into a second study, on T cells expressing NK-cell markers. That paper notes: Sorted CD3+CD56+NKG2C+, CD3+CD56+NKG2C- and CD3+CD56-NKG2C+ T cells supplied TCR beta repertoires.

V and J are TRBV20-1 and TRBJ2-3, with 7 positions matching TRBD2. This TCR was recovered from a woman aged 18-30 years in good health. Sequenced sample: CD4+ T cells sorted from blood. CDR3 sequence (DNA): TGCAGTGCCCTGATAGCGGGTCGAAGCACAGATACGCAGTATTTT. Its protein is CSALIAGRSTDTQYF.